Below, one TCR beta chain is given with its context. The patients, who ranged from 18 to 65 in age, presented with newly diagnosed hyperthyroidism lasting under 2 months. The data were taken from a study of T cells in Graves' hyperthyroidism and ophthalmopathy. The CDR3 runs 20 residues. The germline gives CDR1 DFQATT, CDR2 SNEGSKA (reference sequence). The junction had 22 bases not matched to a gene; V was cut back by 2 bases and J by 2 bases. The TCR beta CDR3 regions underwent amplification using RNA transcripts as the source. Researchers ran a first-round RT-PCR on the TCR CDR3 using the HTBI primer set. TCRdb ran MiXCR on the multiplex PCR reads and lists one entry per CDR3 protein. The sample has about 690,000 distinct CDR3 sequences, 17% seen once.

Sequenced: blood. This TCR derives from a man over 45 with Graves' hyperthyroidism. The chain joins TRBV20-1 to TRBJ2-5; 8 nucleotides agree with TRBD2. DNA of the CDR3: TGCAGTGCTAGACCCCCTTTTGCGGGAGGCGTGGGGTGGGGACAAGAGACCCAGTACTTC. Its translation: CSARPPFAGGVGWGQETQYF.